A single sample gave rise to the 3 T cell receptor beta chains below, sequenced in a study of T-cell reconstitution after alpha-beta-depleted transplantation in children. Molecular barcoding with unique molecular identifiers was used for the TCRbeta library. Each CDR3 protein gets one entry after TCRdb re-called the PCR reads with MiXCR. The sample has some 830,000 distinct CDR3 sequences, around 15% seen once. The starting material was PBMCs, mostly from graft donor cells, obtained 360 days after TCRalphabeta/CD19-depleted stem cell transplant. The receptors come from a male patient aged 10-17 years who had a stem cell transplant for acute lymphoblastic leukemia, so the T cells may come from the graft donor.

Ten or more counts support this clonotype. The chain couples TRBV12-3 or TRBV12-4 to TRBJ2-7; possibly TRBD1 or TRBD2 for D (5 bases each). The length of the CDR3 is 14 residues. V lost 4 bases and J lost 0, with 10 bases in between. CDR3 DNA: TGTGCCAGCAGTTCACCGGGACGCTCCTACGAGCAGTACTTC. This codes for CASSSPGRSYEQYF.

This chain connects TRBV5-1 to TRBJ2-1; D may be TRBD1 (6 bases). Germline V gene sequence: CDR1 SGHRS, CDR2 YFSETQ. The V end lost 0 bases, the J end lost 8 bases, and 12 bases lay between the germline ends. The CDR3 loop spans 14 amino acids. CDR3 DNA: TGCGCCAGCAGCTTGGGCCAGGGGCTCCATGAGCAGTTCTTC. It encodes CASSLGQGLHEQFF.

This clonotype was observed a handful of times. V usage is TRBV24-1 and J usage is TRBJ2-1, with 8 bases aligning to TRBD2. The V gene's germline CDR1 is KGHDR and CDR2 SFDVKD. J gave up 0 bases and V 2 bases, and 5 bases lay outside the gene matches. There are 17 residues in the CDR3. The CDR3 region has the DNA TGTGCCACCAGTGATTCCTTAGCGGGAAGCTCCTACAATGAGCAGTTCTTC. Amino acids: CATSDSLAGSSYNEQFF.